Each of the 29 T cell receptor beta chains below was sequenced from the same sample in a study of blood T cell repertoires in COVID-19. Here immunoSEQ multiplex PCR was the method, and the copy in TCRdb shows in-frame clones only, minus some. The sample holds more than 150,000 clones; 90% to 95% are singletons and the top ten take approximately 0.69%. Input material: peripheral blood. The receptors derive from a man aged 25-45 years with COVID-19, enrolled during active disease.

The gene calls are TRBV5-1 and TRBJ1-4; TRBD1 aligns across 8 bases. V dropped 2 bases and J dropped 8; count of bases not matched to a gene: 2. The CDR3 contains 13 residues. Germline V gene data show CDR1 as SGHRS and CDR2 as YFSETQ. CDR3 bases: TGCGCCAGCAGCTTCCGGGACAGGGAAAAACTGTTTTTT. This gives the protein CASSFRDREKLFF.

V is TRBV4-1 and J is TRBJ1-6, with D possibly TRBD1 on 5 matching bases. The CDR3 runs to 14 residues. V lost 0 bases and J 7 bases, leaving 7 bases between the germline ends. CDR1 is MGHRA and CDR2 is YSYEKL in the germline V gene. The CDR3 loop reads CASSQDPGNSPLHF. In DNA form, the CDR3 reads TGCGCCAGCAGCCAAGACCCAGGGAATTCACCCCTCCACTTT.

The chain couples TRBV5-1 to TRBJ2-5; D gene ambiguous. Germline assignment: CDR1 SGHRS and CDR2 YFSETQ. Trimming pared 5 bases from V and 4 bases from J, leaving 15 bases between. This CDR3 region has 14 residues. The CDR3 sequence: CASSQLAPGETQYF. The CDR3 bases are TGCGCCAGCAGTCAACTTGCCCCTGGAGAGACCCAGTACTTC.

CDR3 region: CASSPGTGDVKADTQYF. For the CDR3, the DNA is TGTGCCAGCAGCCCCGGGACAGGGGATGTGAAGGCAGATACGCAGTATTTT. The V gene is TRBV7-9, the J gene TRBJ2-3; TRBD1 agrees at 10 bases. Trimming at V came to 5 bases and at J to 4 bases, leaving 12 bases not matched to a gene. Germline V gene lookup returns CDR1 SEHNR and CDR2 FQNEAQ (reference sequence). The CDR3 spans 17 residues.

A few counts support this clone. V gene TRBV6-1 combines with J gene TRBJ1-6, with TRBD1 matching over 11 bases. Trimming took 0 bases from V and 10 from J; bases not matched to a gene: 5. The V gene's germline CDR1 is MNHNS and CDR2 SASEGT. This CDR3 comprises 16 residues. The CDR3 DNA sequence: TGTGCCAGCAGTGAAGCGGGGACAGGGGGAAGGTCACCCCTCCACTTT. Protein: CASSEAGTGGRSPLHF.

The V call is TRBV6-5, the J call TRBJ1-3; D remains ambiguous. The germline gives CDR1 MNHEY, CDR2 SVGAGI. The V and J ends lost 8 bases and 1 base respectively, with 9 bases between them. The CDR3 has 13 residues. In DNA, the CDR3 is TGTGCCAGCCTGCCGACTTCTGGAAACACCATATATTTT. This gives the protein CASLPTSGNTIYF.

This clone occurred a few times. The rearrangement uses TRBV5-1 and TRBJ2-1; TRBD1 aligns across 9 bases. The CDR3 is 14 residues long. V shed 2 bases, J shed 6 bases, and the junction held 3 bases outside the gene matches. The germline gives CDR1 SGHRS, CDR2 YFSETQ. CDR3 region: CASSFVTGGNEQFF. CDR3 bases: TGCGCCAGCAGCTTCGTGACAGGGGGCAATGAGCAGTTCTTC.

The V gene is TRBV4-2, the J gene TRBJ2-1, with D tentatively TRBD2 (6 bases). The CDR3 is made up of 16 amino acids. Trimming cost V 0 bases and J 3 bases, with 12 bases left between them. Germline-derived CDR1 and CDR2 are LGHNA and YNFKEQ. CDR3 loop: CASSQDIGTYYNEQFF. The CDR3, as DNA: TGTGCCAGCAGCCAAGATATAGGGACTTACTACAATGAGCAGTTCTTC.

The chain couples TRBV5-4 to TRBJ1-2; TRBD1 matches at 7 bases. Germline lookup yields CDR1 SGHNT and CDR2 YYREEE (reference sequence). Trimming took 3 bases from V and 2 from J; bases not matched to a gene: 13. The CDR3 spans 17 residues. The CDR3 here is CASSSSRDRFGNYGYTF. The DNA for the CDR3 is TGTGCCAGCAGCTCGTCCCGGGACAGATTCGGAAACTATGGCTACACCTTC. Based on the CDR3 plus reference TRBV5-4 and TRBJ1-2, the full variable domain is ETGVTQSPTHLIKTRGQQVTLRCSSQSGHNTVSWYQQALGQGPQFIFQYYREEENGRGNFPPRFSGLQFPNYSSELNVNALELDDSALYLCASSSSRDRFGNYGYTFGSGTRLTVV.

This clone came up a few times. This chain connects TRBV9 to TRBJ2-6, with a tentative D call TRBD1 (6 bases). V dropped 4 bases and J dropped 0 bases, with 17 bases sitting between them. There are 18 residues in the CDR3. Looked up from germline, CDR1 is SGDLS and CDR2 is YYNGEE. The CDR3 DNA sequence: TGTGCCAGCAGCATAACGGACAGTAGTTACTCTGGGGCCAACGTCCTGACTTTC. Translated, it gives CASSITDSSYSGANVLTF.

The chain is built from TRBV10-1 and TRBJ2-5; TRBD2 might be the D (6 bases). Trimming took 4 bases from V and 2 from J, leaving 11 bases between them. This CDR3 comprises 14 residues. Germline assignment: CDR1 WNHNN and CDR2 SYGVQD (reference sequence). The DNA for the CDR3 is TGCGCCAGCAGTGGCGGGACTGATCAAGAGACCCAGTACTTC. This sequence encodes CASSGGTDQETQYF.

Only a few counts were recorded for this clone. This sample includes further DNA sequences coding for the same CDR3. V usage is TRBV5-1 and J usage is TRBJ1-2; 8 bases are a match to TRBD1. The CDR3 is made up of 14 amino acids. V gave up 0 bases and J gave up 2 bases; unmatched junction bases: 0. Germline V CDR1 and CDR2: SGHRS, YFSETQ. DNA for the CDR3: TGCGCCAGCAGCTTGGGGGACAGGAACTATGGCTACACCTTC. It translates to CASSLGDRNYGYTF.

This chain joins TRBV19 and TRBJ1-2; TRBD1 agrees at 8 bases. The trim removed 2 bases at V and 8 bases at J, leaving 10 bases unmatched. Looked up from germline, CDR1 is LNHDA and CDR2 is SQIVND (reference sequence). CDR3 length: 15 amino acids. The CDR3 reads CASSIRRSGTGGYTF. The CDR3 DNA is TGTGCCAGTAGTATAAGGCGTTCGGGGACAGGAGGCTACACCTTC.

The chain is built from TRBV5-1 and TRBJ1-1, with D perhaps TRBD1 (5 bases). Trimming pared 6 bases from V and 7 bases from J, leaving 19 bases between. The germline V gene has CDR1 SGHRS and CDR2 YFSETQ. The CDR3 has 14 residues. The CDR3 sequence is CASTLGGKGIEAFF. CDR3 sequence (DNA): TGCGCCAGCACCCTGGGGGGGAAGGGCATTGAAGCTTTCTTT.

For the CDR3, the DNA is TGTGCCAGCAGCTTAGGGTCACCCCAGTCGGGTTCACCCCTCCACTTT. Translated, it gives CASSLGSPQSGSPLHF. V and J are TRBV13 and TRBJ1-6; D unresolved. V lost 0 bases to trimming and J lost 9 bases, with 15 bases between them. CDR1 is PRHDT, CDR2 FYEKMQ, per germline (reference sequence). The CDR3 loop spans 16 amino acids.

V is TRBV20-1 and J is TRBJ2-5, with D possibly matching TRBD1 (5 bases). V gave up 2 bases and J gave up 4 bases, with 5 bases separating them. Germline values: CDR1 DFQATT, CDR2 SNEGSKA (reference sequence). The CDR3 loop spans 11 amino acids. CDR3 residues: CSARRGETQYF. In DNA form, the CDR3 reads TGCAGTGCTAGAAGGGGAGAGACCCAGTACTTC.

V usage is TRBV7-9 and J usage is TRBJ2-3; D is undetermined. Germline CDR1 reads SEHNR; CDR2 reads FQNEAQ (reference sequence). The CDR3 contains 14 residues. Deletions cut 1 base from V and 4 bases from J, with 9 bases between. CDR3 DNA: TGTGCCAGCAGCTTAGTTCCTACTTCAGATACGCAGTATTTT. Its protein product is CASSLVPTSDTQYF.

The V gene is TRBV6-5, the J gene TRBJ1-3; D remains ambiguous. CDR3 length: 15 amino acids. Germline-derived CDR1 and CDR2 are MNHEY and SVGAGI. V dropped 2 bases and J dropped 0 bases, with 8 bases sitting between them. CDR3 protein: CASSYVRGSGNTIYF. The CDR3 bases are TGTGCCAGCAGTTACGTTCGGGGCTCTGGAAACACCATATATTTT.

The chain uses TRBV15 and TRBJ2-7; 7 positions agree with TRBD1. V shed 0 bases and J 3 bases; nucleotides not matched to a gene: 2. Germline CDR1 and CDR2: LNHNV and YYDKDF (reference sequence). The CDR3 has 14 residues. The CDR3 region is CATSREDRFYEQYF. DNA of the CDR3: TGTGCCACCAGCAGAGAGGACAGGTTCTACGAGCAGTACTTC.

This clone was seen only once. The rearrangement joins TRBV5-4 to TRBJ1-4; 8 bases are shared with TRBD1. Germline V lookup: CDR1 SGHNT, CDR2 YYREEE (reference sequence). Trimming removed 3 bases from V and 6 bases from J; junction bases left unmatched: 4. This CDR3 is 14 amino acids long. This chain's CDR3 is CASSSGGKDEKLFF. CDR3 bases: TGTGCCAGCAGCTCAGGGGGCAAGGATGAAAAACTGTTTTTT.

DNA for the CDR3: TGTGCCAGCGGACAGGTATTCGGCTATGGCTACACCTTC. Translation: CASGQVFGYGYTF. This chain joins TRBV15 and TRBJ1-2; 7 bases agree with TRBD1. The V gene end was trimmed by 10 bases and the J gene end by 4 bases; junction bases not matched to a gene: 9. This CDR3 spans 13 amino acids. The germline V gene encodes CDR1 LNHNV and CDR2 YYDKDF (reference sequence). The full variable domain, rest sourced from reference TRBV15 and TRBJ1-2, is DAMVIQNPRYQVTQFGKPVTLSCSQTLNHNVMYWYQQKSSQAPKLLFHYYDKDFNNEADTPDNFQSRRPNTSFCFLDIRSPGLGDTAMYLCASGQVFGYGYTFGSGTRLTVV.

The chain employs TRBV3-1 (or the pseudogene TRBV3-2) and TRBJ1-3, with a weak D call TRBD1 (5 bases). V was cut by 1 base and J by 0 bases, with 7 bases left in between. In germline, CDR1 is LGHDT, CDR2 YNNKEL (reference sequence). This CDR3 is built from 15 residues. CDR3 bases: TGTGCCAGCAGCCAAGGGGACTTCTCTGGAAACACCATATATTTT. This encodes CASSQGDFSGNTIYF.

The chain recombines TRBV2 with TRBJ1-1; TRBD1 might be the D (6 bases). The CDR3 consists of 13 residues. Trimming left V 4 bases short and J 4 bases short, with 10 bases between. CDR1 SNHLY and CDR2 FYNNEI come from the germline V gene. The DNA of the CDR3 is TGTGCCAGCAGTGGGGCGGGGGCCACTGAAGCTTTCTTT. It encodes CASSGAGATEAFF.

V and J are TRBV30 and TRBJ2-3, with D possibly TRBD2 on 6 matching bases. CDR3 length equals 12 residues. Deletions cut 4 bases from V and 4 bases from J, with 9 bases between. Looked up from germline, CDR1 is GTSNPN and CDR2 is SVGIG (reference sequence). The chain's CDR3 is CAWTSAADTQYF. The DNA of the CDR3 is TGTGCCTGGACTAGCGCAGCAGATACGCAGTATTTT.

The chain couples TRBV7-9 to TRBJ2-5, with D possibly TRBD2 on 6 matching bases. Germline-derived CDR1 and CDR2 are SEHNR and FQNEAQ (reference sequence). There are 15 residues in the CDR3. Trimming took off 5 bases at V and 5 bases at J, with 18 bases between the two ends. The chain's CDR3 is CASSHRYAGKETQYF. DNA of the CDR3: TGTGCCAGCAGCCACCGCTATGCGGGGAAGGAGACCCAGTACTTC.

This rearrangement joins TRBV4-1 to TRBJ1-5; D is unclear. The V gene's germline CDR1 is MGHRA and CDR2 YSYEKL. Trimming took off 3 bases at V and 3 bases at J, with 9 bases between the two ends. There are 14 residues in the CDR3. CDR3 in amino acids: CASSQAGPNQPQHF. Written as DNA, the CDR3 is TGCGCCAGCAGCCAGGCAGGTCCCAATCAGCCCCAGCATTTT.

The chain joins TRBV18 to TRBJ2-7; possibly TRBD1 for D (6 bases). Germline V lookup: CDR1 KGHSH, CDR2 LQKENI. This CDR3 spans 13 amino acids. Trimming stripped 4 bases from V and 7 bases from J, with 14 bases between. DNA for the CDR3: TGTGCCAGCTCACTCTCCGGCAGGGGTGAGCAGTACTTC. Translating it yields CASSLSGRGEQYF.

CDR3 region: CASSYVAGTQSYEQYF. The CDR3, as DNA: TGTGCCAGCAGCTATGTTGCCGGGACACAGTCCTACGAGCAGTACTTC. The chain couples TRBV7-9 to TRBJ2-7; D perhaps matches TRBD1 (6 bases). The CDR3 is 16 residues long. CDR1 is SEHNR and CDR2 is FQNEAQ in the germline V gene (reference sequence). Trimming took 4 bases from V and 1 from J, leaving 17 bases between them.

The CDR3 reads CASSEGLAGATNTGELFF. The CDR3 DNA reads as TGTGCCAGCAGTGAGGGACTAGCGGGGGCAACGAACACCGGGGAGCTGTTTTTT. V gene TRBV6-4 combines with J gene TRBJ2-2, with 14 bases identical to TRBD2. CDR1 and CDR2 (germline): MRHNA, SNTAGT. The length of the CDR3 is 18 residues. The J segment lost 0 bases and the V segment lost 3 bases, leaving 3 bases of the junction unmatched.